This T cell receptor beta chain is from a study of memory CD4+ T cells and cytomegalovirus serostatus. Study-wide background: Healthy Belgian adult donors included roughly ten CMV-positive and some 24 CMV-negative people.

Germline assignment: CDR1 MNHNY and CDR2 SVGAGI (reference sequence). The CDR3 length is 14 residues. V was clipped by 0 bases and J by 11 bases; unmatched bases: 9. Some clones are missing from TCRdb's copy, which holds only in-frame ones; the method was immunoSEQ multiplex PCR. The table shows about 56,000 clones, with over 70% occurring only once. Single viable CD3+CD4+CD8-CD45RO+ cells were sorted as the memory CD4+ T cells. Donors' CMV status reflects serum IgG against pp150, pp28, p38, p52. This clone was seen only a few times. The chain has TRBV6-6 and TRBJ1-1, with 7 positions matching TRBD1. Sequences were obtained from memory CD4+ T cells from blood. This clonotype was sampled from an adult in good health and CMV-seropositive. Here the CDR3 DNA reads TGTGCCAGCAGTTACTCGACGGCAGGACAGGAGGCTTTCTTT. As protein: CASSYSTAGQEAFF.